Sequencing of this T cell receptor (beta chain) was carried out in a study of vaccination effects on CD4 cells after COVID-19. This CDR3 is 17 amino acids long. Germline V gene data show CDR1 as MGHRA and CDR2 as YSYEKL. V was clipped by 1 base and J by 7 bases; unmatched bases: 10. Antigen-specific CD4+ T cells were first expanded with viral peptide pools by the ViraFEST assay and only then sequenced. Following 10 days of culture, CD4+ T cells were isolated. Nobody among the vaccine recipients had prior SARS-CoV-2 infection (nucleocapsid antibodies were negative). As for this clone: The antigen is undetermined.

Sequencing used immunoSEQ multiplex PCR; TCRdb keeps in-frame clones, though not all of them. The table records tens of thousands of clones, roughly 76% of them present only once. The chain uses TRBV4-1 and TRBJ1-4; 9 bases match TRBD1. This clonotype originated in a human donor who received a COVID-19 vaccine. This sample comprised CD4+ T cells from PBMCs cultured with HCoV-229E spike peptides, obtained before COVID-19 vaccination. The chain's CDR3 is CASSQAYYRGQGEKLFF. DNA of the CDR3: TGCGCCAGCAGCCAAGCCTACTACAGGGGACAGGGTGAAAAACTGTTTTTT.